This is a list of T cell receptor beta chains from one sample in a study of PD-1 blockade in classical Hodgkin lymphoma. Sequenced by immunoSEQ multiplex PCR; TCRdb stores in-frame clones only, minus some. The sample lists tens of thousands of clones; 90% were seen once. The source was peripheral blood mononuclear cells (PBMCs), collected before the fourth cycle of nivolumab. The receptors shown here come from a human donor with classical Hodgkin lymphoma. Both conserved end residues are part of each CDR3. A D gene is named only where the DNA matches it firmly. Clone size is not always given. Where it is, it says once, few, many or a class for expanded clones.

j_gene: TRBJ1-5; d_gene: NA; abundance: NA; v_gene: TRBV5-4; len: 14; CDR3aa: CASSLQGLDQPQHF; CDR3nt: TGTGCCAGCAGCTTACAGGGTTTGGATCAGCCCCAGCATTTT
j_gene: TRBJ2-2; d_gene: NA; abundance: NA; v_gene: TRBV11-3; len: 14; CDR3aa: CASSLDHMVGELFF; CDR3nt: TGTGCCAGCAGCTTAGATCACATGGTCGGGGAGCTGTTTTTT
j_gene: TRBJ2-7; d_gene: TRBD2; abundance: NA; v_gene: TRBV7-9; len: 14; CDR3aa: CASSLGTSGSLVYF; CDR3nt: TGTGCCAGCAGCTTAGGGACTAGCGGGAGCCTTGTCTACTTC
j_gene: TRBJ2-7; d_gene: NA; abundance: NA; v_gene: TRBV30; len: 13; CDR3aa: CAWSVGRGYEQYF; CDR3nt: TGTGCCTGGAGTGTCGGCAGGGGCTACGAGCAGTACTTC
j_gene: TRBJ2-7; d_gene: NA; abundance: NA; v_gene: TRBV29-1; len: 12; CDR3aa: CSVLKNSYEQYF; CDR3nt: TGCAGCGTTTTAAAGAACTCCTACGAGCAGTACTTC
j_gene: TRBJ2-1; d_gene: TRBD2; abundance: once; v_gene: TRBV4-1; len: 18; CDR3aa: CASSQEPPGRAAYNEQFF; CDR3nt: TGCGCCAGCAGCCAAGAACCTCCCGGGAGGGCCGCCTACAATGAGCAGTTCTTC
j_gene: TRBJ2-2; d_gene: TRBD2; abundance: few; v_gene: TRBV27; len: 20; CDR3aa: CASREPGLAGQFGNVGELFF; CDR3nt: TGTGCCAGCAGAGAACCGGGACTAGCGGGACAATTCGGTAACGTCGGGGAGCTGTTTTTT
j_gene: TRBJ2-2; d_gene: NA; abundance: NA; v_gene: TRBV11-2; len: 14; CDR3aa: CASSLLRSTGELFF; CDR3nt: TGTGCCAGCAGCCTACTTCGCTCCACCGGGGAGCTGTTTTTT
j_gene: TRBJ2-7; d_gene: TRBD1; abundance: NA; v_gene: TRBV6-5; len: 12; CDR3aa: CASSSRGPEQYF; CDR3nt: TGTGCCAGCAGCTCAAGGGGGCCCGAGCAGTACTTC
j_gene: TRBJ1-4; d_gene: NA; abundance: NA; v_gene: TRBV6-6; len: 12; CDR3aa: CASGGAGEKLFF; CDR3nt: TGTGCCAGCGGGGGGGCCGGAGAAAAACTGTTTTTT
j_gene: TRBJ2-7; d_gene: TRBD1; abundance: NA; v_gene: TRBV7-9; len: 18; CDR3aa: CASSPRGLDRGFSYEQYF; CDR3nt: TGTGCCAGCAGCCCCCGGGGACTCGACAGGGGGTTCTCCTACGAGCAGTACTTC
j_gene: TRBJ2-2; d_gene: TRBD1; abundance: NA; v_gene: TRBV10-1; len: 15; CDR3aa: CASGTGQGNTGELFF; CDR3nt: TGCGCCAGCGGAACGGGACAGGGGAACACCGGGGAGCTGTTTTTT
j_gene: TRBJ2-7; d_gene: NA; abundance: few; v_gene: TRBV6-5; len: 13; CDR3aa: CASSGQISYEQYF; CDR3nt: TGTGCCAGCAGTGGACAGATCTCCTACGAGCAGTACTTC
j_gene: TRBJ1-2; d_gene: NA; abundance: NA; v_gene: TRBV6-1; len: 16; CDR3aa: CASSEEAWRGYWGYTF; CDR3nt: TGTGCCAGCAGTGAAGAGGCTTGGAGGGGCTATTGGGGCTACACCTTC
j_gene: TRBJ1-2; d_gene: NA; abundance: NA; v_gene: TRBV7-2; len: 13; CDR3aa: CASSSLRTGGYTF; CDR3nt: TGTGCCAGCAGCTCCTTAAGGACGGGTGGCTACACCTTC
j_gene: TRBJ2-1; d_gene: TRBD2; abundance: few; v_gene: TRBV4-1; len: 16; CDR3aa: CASSQESASGVNEQFF; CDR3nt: TGCGCCAGCAGCCAAGAATCGGCTAGCGGGGTCAATGAGCAGTTCTTC
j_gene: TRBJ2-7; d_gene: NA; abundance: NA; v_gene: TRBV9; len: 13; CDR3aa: CASSPRVNYEQYF; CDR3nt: TGTGCCAGCAGCCCCCGCGTCAACTACGAGCAGTACTTC
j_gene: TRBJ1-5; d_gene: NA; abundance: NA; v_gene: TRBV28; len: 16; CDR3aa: CASSSSKADSNQPQHF; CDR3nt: TGTGCCAGCAGTTCCTCAAAGGCCGATAGCAATCAGCCCCAGCATTTT
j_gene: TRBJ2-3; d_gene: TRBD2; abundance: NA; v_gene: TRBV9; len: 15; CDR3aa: CASSVGGLGTDTQYF; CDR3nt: TGTGCCAGCAGCGTAGGGGGACTAGGCACAGATACGCAGTATTTT
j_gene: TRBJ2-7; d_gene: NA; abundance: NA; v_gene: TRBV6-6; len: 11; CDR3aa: CASKGLGEQYF; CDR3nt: TGTGCCAGCAAGGGGTTGGGCGAGCAGTACTTC
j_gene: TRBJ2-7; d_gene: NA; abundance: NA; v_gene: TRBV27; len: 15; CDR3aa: CASSLSPTVPYEQYF; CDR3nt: TGTGCCAGCAGTTTATCCCCCACCGTACCCTACGAGCAGTACTTC
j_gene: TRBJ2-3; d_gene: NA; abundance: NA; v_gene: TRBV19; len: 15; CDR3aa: CASSIEGSGRDTQYF; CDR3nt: TGTGCCAGTAGTATAGAGGGTAGCGGACGGGATACGCAGTATTTT
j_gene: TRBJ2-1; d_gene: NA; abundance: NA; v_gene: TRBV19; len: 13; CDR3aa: CASSIGGRNEQFF; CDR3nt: TGTGCCAGTAGTATAGGGGGCCGAAATGAGCAGTTCTTC
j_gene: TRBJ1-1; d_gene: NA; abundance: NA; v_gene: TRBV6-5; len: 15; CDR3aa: CASINRDTMNTEAFF; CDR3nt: TGTGCCAGCATTAACCGGGACACCATGAACACTGAAGCTTTCTTT
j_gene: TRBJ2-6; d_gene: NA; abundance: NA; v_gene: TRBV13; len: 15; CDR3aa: CASSPGRSWANVLTF; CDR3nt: TGTGCCAGCAGCCCGGGAAGAAGCTGGGCCAACGTCCTGACTTTC
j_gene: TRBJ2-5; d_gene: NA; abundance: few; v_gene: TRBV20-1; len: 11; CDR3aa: CSASLQETQYF; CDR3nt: TGCAGTGCTAGCCTACAAGAGACCCAGTACTTC
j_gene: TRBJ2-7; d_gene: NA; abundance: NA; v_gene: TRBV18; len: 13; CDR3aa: CASSPSTDVLYTF; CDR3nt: TGTGCCAGCTCACCATCCACTGATGTTCTGTATACCTTC
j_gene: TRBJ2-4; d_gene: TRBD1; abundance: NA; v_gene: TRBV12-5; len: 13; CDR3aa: CASGLEAGTVLFF; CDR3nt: TGTGCTAGTGGTTTGGAGGCCGGGACAGTTTTATTCTTC
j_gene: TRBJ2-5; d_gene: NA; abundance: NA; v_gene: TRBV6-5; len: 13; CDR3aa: CASSYSLGGTQYF; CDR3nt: TGTGCCAGCAGTTACTCTCTCGGGGGGACCCAGTACTTC
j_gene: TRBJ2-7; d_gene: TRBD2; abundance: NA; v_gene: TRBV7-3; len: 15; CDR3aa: CASSLLAGVVGEQYF; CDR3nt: TGTGCCAGCAGCCTCCTAGCGGGAGTAGTAGGCGAGCAGTACTTC
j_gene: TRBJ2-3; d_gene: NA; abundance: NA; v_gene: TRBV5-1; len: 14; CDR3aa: CASSGAQDTDTQYF; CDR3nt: TGCGCCAGCAGCGGGGCCCAAGACACAGATACGCAGTATTTT
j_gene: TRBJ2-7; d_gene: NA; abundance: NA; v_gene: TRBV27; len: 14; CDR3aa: CASSLGKVIYEQYF; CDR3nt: TGTGCCAGCAGTTTGGGAAAAGTCATTTACGAGCAGTACTTC
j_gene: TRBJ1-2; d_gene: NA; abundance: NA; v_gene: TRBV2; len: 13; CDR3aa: CASSVGVRGGYTF; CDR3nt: TGTGCCAGCAGTGTAGGGGTTCGTGGTGGCTACACCTTC
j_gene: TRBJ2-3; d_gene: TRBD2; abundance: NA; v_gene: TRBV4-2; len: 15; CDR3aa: CASSQDRLASDTQYF; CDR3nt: TGTGCCAGCAGCCAAGATAGACTAGCTAGCGATACGCAGTATTTT
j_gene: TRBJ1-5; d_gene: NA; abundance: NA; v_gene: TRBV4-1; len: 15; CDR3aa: CASSQDEGFRQPQHF; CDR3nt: TGCGCCAGCAGCCAAGATGAGGGGTTTCGACAGCCCCAGCATTTT
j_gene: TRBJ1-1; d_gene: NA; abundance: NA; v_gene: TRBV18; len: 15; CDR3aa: CASSPLAGVYTEAFF; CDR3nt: TGTGCCAGCTCACCCCTGGCAGGGGTTTATACTGAAGCTTTCTTT
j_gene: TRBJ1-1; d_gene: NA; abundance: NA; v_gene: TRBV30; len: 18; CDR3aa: CAWSVQGMVSIWSTEAFF; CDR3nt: TGTGCCTGGAGTGTACAGGGAATGGTTTCCATATGGTCAACTGAAGCTTTCTTT
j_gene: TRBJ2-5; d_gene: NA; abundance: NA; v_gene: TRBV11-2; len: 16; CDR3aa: CASSLGVLALQETQYF; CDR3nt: TGTGCCAGCAGCTTAGGGGTACTAGCACTCCAAGAGACCCAGTACTTC
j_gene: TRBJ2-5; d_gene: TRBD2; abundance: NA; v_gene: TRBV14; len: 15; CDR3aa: CASSQLREAGETQYF; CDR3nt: TGTGCCAGCAGCCAACTCCGGGAGGCCGGAGAGACCCAGTACTTC
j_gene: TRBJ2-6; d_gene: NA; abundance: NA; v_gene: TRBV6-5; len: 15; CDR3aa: CASAGGVSGANVLTF; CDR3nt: TGTGCCAGCGCCGGAGGGGTCTCTGGGGCCAACGTCCTGACTTTC
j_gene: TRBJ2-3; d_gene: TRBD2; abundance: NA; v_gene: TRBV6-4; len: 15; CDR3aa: CASSATSGGTDTQYF; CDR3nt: TGTGCCAGCAGCGCGACTAGCGGGGGCACAGATACGCAGTATTTT
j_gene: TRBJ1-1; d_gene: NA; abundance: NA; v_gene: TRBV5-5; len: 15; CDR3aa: CASSLVRAMNTEAFF; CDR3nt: TGTGCCAGCAGCTTGGTCCGGGCCATGAACACTGAAGCTTTCTTT
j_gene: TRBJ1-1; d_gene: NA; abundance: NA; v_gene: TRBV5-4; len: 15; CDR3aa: CASSFGGGKGTEAFF; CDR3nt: TGTGCCAGCAGCTTTGGTGGGGGAAAGGGGACTGAAGCTTTCTTT
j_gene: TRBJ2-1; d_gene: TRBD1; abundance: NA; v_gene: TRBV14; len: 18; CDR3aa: CASSQPGQGKSLGNEQFF; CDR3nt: TGTGCCAGCAGCCAGCCCGGACAGGGGAAATCGTTGGGGAATGAGCAGTTCTTC
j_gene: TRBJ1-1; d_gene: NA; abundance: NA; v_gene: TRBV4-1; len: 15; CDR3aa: CASSPSTGIGTEAFF; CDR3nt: TGCGCCAGCAGCCCGTCAACAGGGATTGGCACTGAAGCTTTCTTT
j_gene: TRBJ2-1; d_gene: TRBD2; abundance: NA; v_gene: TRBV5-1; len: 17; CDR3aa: CASSFSLAGSSYNEQFF; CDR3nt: TGCGCCAGCAGCTTCTCACTAGCGGGGAGCTCCTACAATGAGCAGTTCTTC
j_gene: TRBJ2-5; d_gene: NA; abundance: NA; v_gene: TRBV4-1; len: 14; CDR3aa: CASSQVRFGETQYF; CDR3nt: TGCGCCAGCAGCCAAGTTCGCTTCGGGGAGACCCAGTACTTC